Presented here are 21 T cell receptor beta chains from one specimen sequenced in a study of T cells in localized non-small cell lung cancer. Data came from immunoSEQ multiplex PCR; TCRdb stores just in-frame clones and leaves some out. This table holds 3,100 or so clones, about 32% found once. The input for sequencing was lung tumor tissue, taken before any cancer treatment. These receptors all come from a female donor of 60 years or more with stage I lung adenocarcinoma.

This chain joins TRBV19 and TRBJ1-6, with no clear D. Germline CDR1 and CDR2: LNHDA and SQIVND (reference sequence). The CDR3 contains 15 residues. Deletions cut 5 bases from V and 9 bases from J, with 17 bases between. CDR3 bases: TGTGCCAGTAGTGACGGCTACCGCACCCTTTCACCCCTCCACTTT. Its protein product is CASSDGYRTLSPLHF.

The rearrangement joins TRBV30 to TRBJ2-7; 7 bases are shared with TRBD1. This CDR3 region has 13 residues. V lost 5 bases to trimming and J lost 3 bases; unmatched junction nucleotides: 7. The germline CDR1 and CDR2 sequences are GTSNPN and SVGIG (reference sequence). The chain's CDR3 is CAWRMTGRYEQYF. CDR3 DNA sequence: TGTGCCTGGCGAATGACAGGGCGCTACGAGCAGTACTTC.

The sample holds one count of this clone. The rearrangement links TRBV18 to TRBJ1-2; D unclear. This CDR3 comprises 15 residues. Germline V gives CDR1 KGHSH, CDR2 LQKENI. V dropped 6 bases and J dropped 0 bases, with 14 bases sitting between them. For the CDR3, the DNA is TGTGCCAGCTCCCCTCGAACAGTAGCTAACTATGGCTACACCTTC. Residues: CASSPRTVANYGYTF.

Written as DNA, the CDR3 is TGTGCCAGCAGTGGGACAGGGGGCACAGATACGCAGTATTTT. It yields the protein CASSGTGGTDTQYF. V is TRBV6-8 and J is TRBJ2-3; 10 nucleotides match TRBD1. The germline gives CDR1 MNHGY, CDR2 SAAAGT. Trimming at V came to 5 bases and at J to 1 base, leaving 0 bases not matched to a gene. This CDR3 is built from 14 residues.

The genes are TRBV29-1 and TRBJ2-5, with D maybe TRBD1 (6 bases). Germline V gene sequence: CDR1 SQVTM, CDR2 ANQGSEA. This CDR3 has 12 amino acids. Trimming stripped 6 bases from V and 0 bases from J, with 8 bases between. The CDR3 DNA reads TGCAGCGTCTGGGACAACCAAGAGACCCAGTACTTC. As protein: CSVWDNQETQYF.

This clone was counted only a few times. The CDR3 loop reads CASSYYGNYNEQFF. The DNA of the CDR3 is TGTGCCAGCAGTTACTATGGGAACTACAATGAGCAGTTCTTC. This chain connects TRBV6-8 to TRBJ2-1; D is unclear. Germline CDR1 reads MNHGY; CDR2 reads SAAAGT. The CDR3 consists of 14 residues. V was pared by 1 base and J by 3 bases, with 7 bases between.

This clone was observed a few times. The chain has TRBV12-5 and TRBJ1-1, with 7 positions matching TRBD1. This CDR3 spans 16 amino acids. Germline loops: CDR1 LGHNT, CDR2 FRNRAP. Trimming cost V 0 bases and J 2 bases; bases outside gene matches: 6. The CDR3 region has the DNA TGTGCTAGTGGTTTGGTACTTGGACAGGTAAACACTGAAGCTTTCTTT. Protein product: CASGLVLGQVNTEAFF. Using reference TRBV12-5 and TRBJ1-1 for the parts outside the CDR3, the full variable domain is DARVTQTPRHKVTEMGQEVTMRCQPILGHNTVFWYRQTMMQGLELLAYFRNRAPLDDSGMPKDRFSAEMPDATLATLKIQPSEPRDSAVYFCASGLVLGQVNTEAFFGQGTRLTVV.

This clone has just a few counts. J is TRBJ1-1 and V is TRBV19; D remains ambiguous. CDR3 length: 13 residues. V dropped 0 bases and J dropped 8 bases, with 10 bases sitting between them. Germline CDR1 LNHDA, CDR2 SQIVND (reference sequence). CDR3 amino acids: CASSIDTAGEAFF. The CDR3 coding sequence is TGTGCCAGTAGTATAGATACGGCAGGCGAAGCTTTCTTT.

The gene calls are TRBV5-1 and TRBJ1-1; 7 positions match TRBD1. J lost 3 bases, V lost 4 bases, and 6 bases had no gene match. CDR3 length: 14 residues. Germline values: CDR1 SGHRS, CDR2 YFSETQ. This chain's CDR3 is CASSLQGSYTEAFF. In DNA, the CDR3 is TGCGCCAGCAGCCTACAGGGGAGTTACACTGAAGCTTTCTTT.

This clone was seen a few times. The chain combines TRBV11-3 with TRBJ1-2; 9 bases agree with TRBD1. Per the germline V gene, CDR1 is SGHNT and CDR2 is YENEEA. With V trimmed by 4 bases and J by 1 base, 4 bases remained unmatched. This CDR3 is 15 amino acids long. The CDR3 spells CASSSQGAFNYGYTF. In nucleotides, the CDR3 is TGTGCCAGCAGCTCACAGGGGGCCTTTAACTATGGCTACACCTTC.

The V and J genes are TRBV11-3 and TRBJ2-7; the D gene is possibly TRBD2 (5 bases). Trimming stripped 7 bases from V and 5 bases from J, with 18 bases between. Germline V CDR1 and CDR2: SGHNT, YENEEA. This CDR3 comprises 14 residues. CDR3 bases: TGTGCCAGCACGTTTTCCGAGGGAATAAACGAGCAGTACTTC. This codes for CASTFSEGINEQYF.

This clone was counted a few times. V and J are TRBV6-8 and TRBJ2-7; TRBD2 is a possible D gene (5 bases). CDR3 size: 14 residues. Germline V CDR1 and CDR2: MNHGY, SAAAGT. V was cut by 5 bases and J by 1 base, with 12 bases left in between. The CDR3 is CASSARTDSYEQYF. CDR3 DNA sequence: TGTGCCAGCAGTGCGAGGACTGATTCCTACGAGCAGTACTTC.

The V gene is TRBV11-3, the J gene TRBJ1-3; 7 nucleotides match TRBD1. From germline, CDR1 is SGHNT and CDR2 YENEEA. The CDR3 runs to 15 residues. J lost 2 bases, V lost 2 bases, and 3 bases had no gene match. Here the CDR3 reads CASSLTGVAGNTIYF. The CDR3 region has the DNA TGTGCCAGCAGCTTAACAGGGGTAGCTGGAAACACCATATATTTT.

This clone has only a few counts. The rearrangement uses TRBV30 and TRBJ1-3; D not certain. Germline V lookup: CDR1 GTSNPN, CDR2 SVGIG (reference sequence). The CDR3 extends over 13 amino acids. Trimming pared 4 bases from V and 6 bases from J, leaving 13 bases between. CDR3 in amino acids: CAWMPPGENTIYF. CDR3 in DNA: TGTGCCTGGATGCCCCCCGGGGAAAACACCATATATTTT. The complete variable domain, with remaining parts taken from reference TRBV30 and TRBJ1-3, reads SQTIHQWPATLVQPVGSPLSLECTVEGTSNPNLYWYRQAAGRGLQLLFYSVGIGQISSEVPQNLSASRPQDRQFILSSKKLLLSDSGFYLCAWMPPGENTIYFGEGSWLTVV.

The CDR3 here is CASSTTEGRNQPQHF. The CDR3 nucleotides are TGTGCCAGTAGCACGACGGAAGGGCGCAATCAGCCCCAGCATTTT. This chain uses TRBV19 with TRBJ1-5; D remains ambiguous. The CDR3 has 15 amino acids. The V end lost 6 bases, the J end lost 2 bases, and 14 bases lay between the germline ends. CDR1 LNHDA and CDR2 SQIVND come from the germline V gene (reference sequence).

By its share, this clone is large (0.1 to 1%). J is TRBJ2-7 and V is TRBV6-8; D might be TRBD2 (5 bases). The CDR3 is 14 residues long. V was cut by 9 bases and J by 0 bases, with 15 bases left in between. Germline values: CDR1 MNHGY, CDR2 SAAAGT. DNA for the CDR3: TGTGCCAGTAAAAGGGCGGAGGACTCCTACGAGCAGTACTTC. This translates into CASKRAEDSYEQYF.

This rearrangement joins TRBV6-8 to TRBJ1-3; D is perhaps TRBD1 (5 bases). This CDR3 is built from 15 residues. The germline CDR1 and CDR2 sequences are MNHGY and SAAAGT. Trimming pared 5 bases from V and 0 bases from J, leaving 11 bases between. CDR3 sequence: CASSRQFPSGNTIYF. The CDR3 nucleotides read TGTGCCAGCAGTAGACAGTTTCCCTCTGGAAACACCATATATTTT.

The V call is TRBV11-3, the J call TRBJ2-1, with D possibly being TRBD1 or TRBD2 (5 bases each). The V end lost 1 base, the J end lost 7 bases, and 17 bases lay between the germline ends. The V gene's germline CDR1 is SGHNT and CDR2 YENEEA. The length of the CDR3 is 16 residues. CDR3 nucleotide sequence: TGTGCCAGCAGCTTAGGACCCCCCCGAGGGGCGAATGAGCAGTTCTTC. This translates into CASSLGPPRGANEQFF.

In its sample, this clone was seen a few times. Germline and junction disagree at one end, which may indicate a read error. This chain's CDR3 is CAISGTGGVYGYTF. The CDR3 DNA reads TGTGCCATCAGTGGGACAGGGGGCGTCTATGGCTACACCTTC. This sequence joins TRBV6-8 and TRBJ1-2; 12 positions match TRBD1. The CDR3 has 14 residues. Germline CDR1 MNHGY, CDR2 SAAAGT.

The V call is TRBV18, the J call TRBJ1-3; D not resolved. The CDR3 runs 16 residues. Germline lookup yields CDR1 KGHSH and CDR2 LQKENI. V dropped 3 bases and J dropped 0 bases, with 12 bases sitting between them. DNA for the CDR3: TGTGCCAGCTCACCCCAGACACCCGTCTCTGGAAACACCATATATTTT. It translates to CASSPQTPVSGNTIYF. Supplemented by reference TRBV18 and TRBJ1-3, the full variable domain reads NAGVMQNPRHLVRRRGQEARLRCSPMKGHSHVYWYRQLPEEGLKFMVYLQKENIIDESGMPKERFSAEFPKEGPSILRIQQVVRGDSAAYFCASSPQTPVSGNTIYFGEGSWLTVV.

In its sample, this clone ranks as medium-sized. The CDR3, as DNA: TGTGCCAGCAGCCTCGAGTCTGGGGGGGCATCTGATACGCAGTATTTT. This sequence encodes CASSLESGGASDTQYF. The chain joins TRBV11-3 to TRBJ2-3, with a weak D call TRBD2 (7 bases). V lost 5 bases and J lost 6, with 21 bases in between. Per the germline V gene, CDR1 is SGHNT and CDR2 is YENEEA. The CDR3 runs 16 residues.